Listed here are 12 T cell receptor beta chains from one sample, sequenced in a study of shared clonotypes between healthy human individuals. TCRdb's table, derived via immunoSEQ multiplex PCR, lists solely in-frame clones and lacks some. The data contain 1.5 million to 2.5 million clones, roughly 95% of them singletons. Positively selected for CCR7, the CD45RO-negative cells used as naive CD8 cells excluded terminally differentiated effector memory CD45RA+ cells. Sequencing was carried out using naive CD8+ T cells sorted from blood. The receptor source for this set is a man in his late teens or twenties in good health.

The rearrangement joins TRBV5-4 to TRBJ2-7, with TRBD2 as a possible D gene (7 bases). The CDR3 is 14 amino acids. In germline, CDR1 is SGHNT, CDR2 YYREEE (reference sequence). The V and J ends lost 2 bases and 6 bases respectively, with 15 bases between them. The CDR3 DNA sequence: TGTGCCAGCAGCTTAGGGGGGGCCGGAGGCGAGCAGTACTTC. It encodes CASSLGGAGGEQYF.

Comment on this clone: The sample holds other DNA sequences that translate to the same CDR3. V is TRBV6-5 and J is TRBJ1-1; unclear D gene. Germline V gene data show CDR1 as MNHEY and CDR2 as SVGAGI. The CDR3 loop spans 12 amino acids. The V end lost 5 bases, the J end lost 5 bases, and 9 bases lay between the germline ends. The CDR3 nucleotides are TGTGCCAGCAGTCAAGGATCTACTGAAGCTTTCTTT. This translates into CASSQGSTEAFF.

The gene calls are TRBV6-6 and TRBJ2-7, with a weak D call TRBD2 (6 bases). Germline V gene data show CDR1 as MNHNY and CDR2 as SVGAGI (reference sequence). V was pared by 6 bases and J by 3 bases, with 15 bases between. This CDR3 comprises 14 residues. CDR3 region: CASSLGLANYEQYF. The CDR3, as DNA: TGTGCCAGCAGCCTAGGGCTAGCGAACTACGAGCAGTACTTC.

The chain has TRBV6-5 and TRBJ2-3, with a weak D call TRBD1 (6 bases). The length of the CDR3 is 14 residues. The ends were cut back, 2 bases at V and 4 bases at J, with 10 bases in the middle. Per germline, CDR1 MNHEY and CDR2 SVGAGI. The CDR3 DNA is TGTGCCAGCAGTTACCGCGAGGGGGCAGATACGCAGTATTTT. Residues: CASSYREGADTQYF.

In its sample, this clone was seen a few times. In the same sample, other DNA sequences code for this CDR3. The CDR3 DNA reads TGTGCCAGTAGTGCACAGGGCTACGAGCAGTACTTC. It specifies CASSAQGYEQYF. This chain uses TRBV19 with TRBJ2-7; the D gene is possibly TRBD1 (6 bases). The CDR3 spans 12 residues. The V and J ends lost 5 bases and 3 bases respectively, with 8 bases between them. The germline V gene encodes CDR1 LNHDA and CDR2 SQIVND (reference sequence).

About this clone itself: This same CDR3 is encoded by further DNA sequences in the sample. V is TRBV9 and J is TRBJ1-1, with D unclear. The germline V gene encodes CDR1 SGDLS and CDR2 YYNGEE. With 0 bases removed from V and 3 bases from J, the gap between germline ends came to 6 bases. CDR3 length: 13 amino acids. As DNA, the CDR3 is TGTGCCAGCAGCGTAGACGGCTACACTGAAGCTTTCTTT. It codes for CASSVDGYTEAFF.

The chain recombines TRBV4-1 with TRBJ2-7; D may be TRBD1 (5 bases). V dropped 2 bases and J dropped 3 bases, with 26 bases sitting between them. The CDR3 has 19 amino acids. Germline CDR1 is MGHRA and CDR2 is YSYEKL. CDR3 DNA: TGCGCCAGCAGCCAAATAACATCCTTTACCGGACATACGGTCTACGAGCAGTACTTC. Its protein is CASSQITSFTGHTVYEQYF.

The chain employs TRBV9 and TRBJ1-5, with D perhaps TRBD1 (5 bases). CDR1 is SGDLS and CDR2 is YYNGEE in the germline V gene. This CDR3 has 16 amino acids. The V and J ends lost 4 bases and 0 bases respectively, with 14 bases between them. The CDR3 region has the DNA TGTGCCAGCAGCCTAGACAGACCCAATAGCAATCAGCCCCAGCATTTT. The encoded protein is CASSLDRPNSNQPQHF.

A remark on this clone: Other DNA sequences of this sample code for an identical CDR3. In DNA form, the CDR3 reads TGCGCCAGCAGCCAAGATCTGAGCTACGAGCAGTACTTC. Translation gives CASSQDLSYEQYF. V usage is TRBV4-1 and J usage is TRBJ2-7, with D uncertain. V lost 0 bases and J 3 bases, leaving 6 bases between the germline ends. CDR1 is MGHRA and CDR2 is YSYEKL in the germline V gene. CDR3 length equals 13 residues.

The V and J genes are TRBV19 and TRBJ2-7; D may be TRBD2 (6 bases). The germline V gene encodes CDR1 LNHDA and CDR2 SQIVND (reference sequence). V was cut by 6 bases and J by 4 bases, with 19 bases left in between. The CDR3 consists of 15 residues. The CDR3 region has the DNA TGTGCCAGTAGCGCCCGGGACTCGGGATTTTACGAGCAGTACTTC. It codes for CASSARDSGFYEQYF.

The chain has TRBV7-9 and TRBJ1-1; D remains ambiguous. V was shortened by 5 bases and J by 10 bases, with 8 bases between the two germline ends. In germline, CDR1 is SEHNR, CDR2 FQNEAQ (reference sequence). The CDR3 loop spans 10 amino acids. CDR3 bases: TGTGCCAGCAGCCCACTGGGAGCTTTCTTT. It yields the protein CASSPLGAFF.

The chain couples TRBV28 to TRBJ1-2; D uncertain. This CDR3 is 13 amino acids long. Germline V gene data show CDR1 as MDHEN and CDR2 as SYDVKM. With 5 bases removed from V and 2 bases from J, the gap between germline ends came to 9 bases. The CDR3 loop is CASSRTPNYGYTF. The CDR3 DNA is TGTGCCAGCAGTAGGACTCCGAACTATGGCTACACCTTC.